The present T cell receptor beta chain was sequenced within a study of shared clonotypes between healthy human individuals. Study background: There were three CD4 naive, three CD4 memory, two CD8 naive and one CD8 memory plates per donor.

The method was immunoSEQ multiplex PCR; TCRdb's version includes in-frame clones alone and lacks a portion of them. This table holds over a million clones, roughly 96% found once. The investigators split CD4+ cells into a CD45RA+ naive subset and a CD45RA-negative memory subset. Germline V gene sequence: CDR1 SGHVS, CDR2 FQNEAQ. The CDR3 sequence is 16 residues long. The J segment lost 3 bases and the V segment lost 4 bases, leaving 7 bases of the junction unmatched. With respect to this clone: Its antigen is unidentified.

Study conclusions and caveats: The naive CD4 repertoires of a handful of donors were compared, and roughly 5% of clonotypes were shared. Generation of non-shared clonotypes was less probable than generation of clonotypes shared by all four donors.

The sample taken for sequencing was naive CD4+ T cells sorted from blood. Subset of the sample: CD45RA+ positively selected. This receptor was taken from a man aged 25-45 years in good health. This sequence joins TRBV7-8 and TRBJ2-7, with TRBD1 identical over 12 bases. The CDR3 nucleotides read TGTGCCAGCAGCTGGTCGGGACAGGGGGCAAACTACGAGCAGTACTTC. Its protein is CASSWSGQGANYEQYF.